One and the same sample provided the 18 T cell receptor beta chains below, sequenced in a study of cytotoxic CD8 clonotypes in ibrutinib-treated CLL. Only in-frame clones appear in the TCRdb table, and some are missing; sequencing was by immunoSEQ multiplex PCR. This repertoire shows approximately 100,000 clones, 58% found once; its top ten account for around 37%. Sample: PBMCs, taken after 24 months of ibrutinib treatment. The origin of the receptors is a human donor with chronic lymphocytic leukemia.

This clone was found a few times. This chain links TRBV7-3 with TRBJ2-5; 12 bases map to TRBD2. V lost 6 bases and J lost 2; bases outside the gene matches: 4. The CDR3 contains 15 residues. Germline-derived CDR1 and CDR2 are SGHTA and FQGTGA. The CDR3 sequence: CASSPTSGGQETQYF. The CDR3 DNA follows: TGTGCCAGCAGTCCGACTAGCGGGGGTCAAGAGACCCAGTACTTC.

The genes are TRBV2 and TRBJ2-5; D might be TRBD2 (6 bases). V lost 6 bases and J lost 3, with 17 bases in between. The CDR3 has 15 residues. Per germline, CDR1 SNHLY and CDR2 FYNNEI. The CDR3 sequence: CASRKTGTAKETQYF. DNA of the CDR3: TGTGCCAGCAGAAAAACCGGGACTGCGAAAGAGACCCAGTACTTC.

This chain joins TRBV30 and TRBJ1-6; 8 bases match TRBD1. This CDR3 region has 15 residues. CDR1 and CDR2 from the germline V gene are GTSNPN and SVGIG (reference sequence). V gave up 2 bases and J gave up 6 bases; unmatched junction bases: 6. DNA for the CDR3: TGTGCCTGGAGTTTTCAGACAGGGGTTAATTCACCCCTCCACTTT. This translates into CAWSFQTGVNSPLHF.

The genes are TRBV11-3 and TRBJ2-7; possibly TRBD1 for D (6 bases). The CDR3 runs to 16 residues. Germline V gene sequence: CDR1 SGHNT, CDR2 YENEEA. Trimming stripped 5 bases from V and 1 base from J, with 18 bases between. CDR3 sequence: CASSNRAASRSYEQYF. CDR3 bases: TGTGCCAGCAGCAACAGGGCGGCCAGTCGATCCTACGAGCAGTACTTC.

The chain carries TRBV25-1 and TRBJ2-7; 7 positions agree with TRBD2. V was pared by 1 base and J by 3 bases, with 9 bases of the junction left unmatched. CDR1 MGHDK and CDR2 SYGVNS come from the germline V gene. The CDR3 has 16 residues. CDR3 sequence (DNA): TGTGCCAGCAGTGAATCGGTATTGAGCGGGAACTACGAGCAGTACTTC. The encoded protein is CASSESVLSGNYEQYF.

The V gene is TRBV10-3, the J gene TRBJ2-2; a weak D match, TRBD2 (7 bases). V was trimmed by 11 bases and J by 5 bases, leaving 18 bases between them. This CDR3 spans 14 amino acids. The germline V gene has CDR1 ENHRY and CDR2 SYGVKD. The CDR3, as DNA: TGTGCCCTCCGCGGGGGCAGGGAGACCGGGGAGCTGTTTTTT. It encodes CALRGGRETGELFF.

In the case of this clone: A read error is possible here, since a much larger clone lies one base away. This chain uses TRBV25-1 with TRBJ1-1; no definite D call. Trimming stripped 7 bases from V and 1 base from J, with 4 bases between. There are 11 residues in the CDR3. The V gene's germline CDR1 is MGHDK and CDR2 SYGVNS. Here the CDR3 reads CASKGNTEAFF. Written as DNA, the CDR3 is TGTGCCAGCAAGGGGAACACTGAAGCTTTCTTT.

In DNA, the CDR3 is TGTGCCTGGAGAGAGCCACAGAACTATAATTCACCCCTCCACTTT. It yields the protein CAWREPQNYNSPLHF. The V gene is TRBV30, the J gene TRBJ1-6; no reliable D call. Trimming shortened V by 3 bases and J by 3 bases, and 12 bases separated the two germline ends. Per the germline V gene, CDR1 is GTSNPN and CDR2 is SVGIG (reference sequence). The CDR3 loop spans 15 amino acids.

CDR3 region: CAWSSDSRSSYNSPLHF. The CDR3 nucleotides read TGTGCCTGGAGTTCGGACTCTCGGAGCTCCTATAATTCACCCCTCCACTTT. The chain uses TRBV30 and TRBJ1-6; D is undetermined. Germline V lookup: CDR1 GTSNPN, CDR2 SVGIG (reference sequence). The CDR3 covers 17 residues. Trimming removed 2 bases at V and 0 bases at J, with 14 bases between.

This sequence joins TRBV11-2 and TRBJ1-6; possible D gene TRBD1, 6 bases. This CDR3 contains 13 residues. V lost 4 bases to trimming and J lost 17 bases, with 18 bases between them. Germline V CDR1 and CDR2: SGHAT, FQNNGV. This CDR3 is CASSSQQGAAVHF. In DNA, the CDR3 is TGTGCCAGCAGCTCGCAACAGGGCGCTGCCGTCCACTTT. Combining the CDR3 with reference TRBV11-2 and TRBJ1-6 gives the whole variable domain EAGVAQSPRYKIIEKRQSVAFWCNPISGHATLYWYQQILGQGPKLLIQFQNNGVVDDSQLPKDRFSAERLKGVDSTLKIQPAKLEDSAVYLCASSSQQGAAVHFGNGTRLTVT.

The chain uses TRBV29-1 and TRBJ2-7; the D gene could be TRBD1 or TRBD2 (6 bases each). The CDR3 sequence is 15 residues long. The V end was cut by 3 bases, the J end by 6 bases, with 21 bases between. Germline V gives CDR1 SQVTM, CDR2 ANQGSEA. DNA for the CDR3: TGCAGCGTTGACTCCAGGGGAGGCCAGGGTTCCGAGCAGTACTTC. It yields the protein CSVDSRGGQGSEQYF.

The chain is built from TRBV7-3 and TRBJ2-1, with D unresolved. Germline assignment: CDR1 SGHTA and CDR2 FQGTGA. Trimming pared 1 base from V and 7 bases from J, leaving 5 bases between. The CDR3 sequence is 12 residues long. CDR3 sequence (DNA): TGTGCCAGCAGCTTAATGGGGAATGAGCAGTTCTTC. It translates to CASSLMGNEQFF.

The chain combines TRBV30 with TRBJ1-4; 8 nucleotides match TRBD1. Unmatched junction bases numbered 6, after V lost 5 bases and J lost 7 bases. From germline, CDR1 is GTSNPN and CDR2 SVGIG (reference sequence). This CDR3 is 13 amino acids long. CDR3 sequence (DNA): TGTGCCTGGGGGACAGGTGTGGCTGAAAAACTGTTTTTT. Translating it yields CAWGTGVAEKLFF.

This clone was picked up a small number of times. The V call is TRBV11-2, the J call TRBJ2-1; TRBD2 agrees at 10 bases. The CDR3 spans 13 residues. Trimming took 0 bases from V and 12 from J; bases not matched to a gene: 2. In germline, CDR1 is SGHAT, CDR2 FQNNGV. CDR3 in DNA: TGTGCCAGCAGCTTAGAGTCTAGCGGGGGGCAGTTCTTC. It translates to CASSLESSGGQFF.

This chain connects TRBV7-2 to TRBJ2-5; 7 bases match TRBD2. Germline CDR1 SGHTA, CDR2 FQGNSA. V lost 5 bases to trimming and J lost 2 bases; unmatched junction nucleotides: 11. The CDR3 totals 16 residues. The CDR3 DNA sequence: TGTGCCAGCAGCACCCGCCGGCCTAGCGGACAAGAGACCCAGTACTTC. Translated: CASSTRRPSGQETQYF.

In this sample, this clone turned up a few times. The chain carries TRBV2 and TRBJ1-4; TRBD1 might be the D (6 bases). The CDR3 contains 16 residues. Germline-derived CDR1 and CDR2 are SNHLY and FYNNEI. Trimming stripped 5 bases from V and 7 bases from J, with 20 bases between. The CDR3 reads CASSSPPEGGFEKLFF. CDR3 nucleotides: TGTGCCAGCAGTTCCCCACCGGAGGGGGGCTTTGAAAAACTGTTTTTT. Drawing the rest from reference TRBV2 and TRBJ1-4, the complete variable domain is EPEVTQTPSHQVTQMGQEVILRCVPISNHLYFYWYRQILGQKVEFLVSFYNNEISEKSEIFDDQFSVERPDGSNFTLKIRSTKLEDSAMYFCASSSPPEGGFEKLFFGSGTQLSVL.

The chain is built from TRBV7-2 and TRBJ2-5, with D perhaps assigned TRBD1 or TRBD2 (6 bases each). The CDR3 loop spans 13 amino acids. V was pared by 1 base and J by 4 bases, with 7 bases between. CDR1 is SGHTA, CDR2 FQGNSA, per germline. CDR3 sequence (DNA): TGTGCCAGCAGCTTAGAGGGGGGAGAGACCCAGTACTTC. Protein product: CASSLEGGETQYF.

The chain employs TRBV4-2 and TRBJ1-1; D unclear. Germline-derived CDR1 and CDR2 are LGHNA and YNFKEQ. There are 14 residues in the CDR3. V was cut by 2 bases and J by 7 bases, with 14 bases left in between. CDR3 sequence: CASSQRTDSNEAFF. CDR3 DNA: TGTGCCAGCAGCCAACGGACGGATTCCAATGAAGCTTTCTTT.